Shown below are 32 T cell receptor beta chains from a single sample sequenced in a study of graft-versus-host responses after intestinal transplantation. The assay was immunoSEQ multiplex PCR, and TCRdb's table has in-frame clones only and misses some. The data show about 100,000 clones, with roughly 90% seen just once and over 0.6% held by the top ten. These TCRs are of unknown antigen specificity. Specimen: unstimulated CD4+ T cells sorted from spleen or lymph node cells, collected before transplant. These receptors originate from a human donor who was the organ donor for an intestinal transplant.

The CDR3 region has the DNA TGTGCCAGCAGCCCAGGGTGGGGGACAGGGTATGAAAAACTGTTTTTT. This encodes CASSPGWGTGYEKLFF. The chain joins TRBV9 to TRBJ1-4; 9 bases map to TRBD1. The germline V gene encodes CDR1 SGDLS and CDR2 YYNGEE. V gave up 4 bases and J gave up 6 bases; unmatched junction bases: 10. The CDR3 is made up of 16 amino acids.

The CDR3 sequence: CASSRSTGALYEQYF. The CDR3 DNA sequence: TGTGCCAGCAGCCGTTCTACCGGGGCCCTCTACGAGCAGTACTTC. The V gene is TRBV6-5, the J gene TRBJ2-7; D tentatively fits TRBD1 or TRBD2 (5 bases each). V was clipped by 6 bases and J by 3 bases, with 18 bases between them. The germline V gene has CDR1 MNHEY and CDR2 SVGAGI. This CDR3 comprises 15 residues.

The rearrangement uses TRBV4-2 and TRBJ2-6, with unresolved D. With 3 bases removed from V and 0 bases from J, the gap between germline ends came to 9 bases. Germline CDR1 LGHNA, CDR2 YNFKEQ. This CDR3 region has 16 residues. This chain's CDR3 is CASSHPWRSGANVLTF. CDR3 DNA sequence: TGTGCCAGCAGCCACCCCTGGCGCTCTGGGGCCAACGTCCTGACTTTC.

The chain links TRBV6-5 to TRBJ1-5, with 8 bases identical to TRBD1. With V trimmed by 2 bases and J by 6 bases, 3 bases remained unmatched. The length of the CDR3 is 14 residues. Germline V gene data show CDR1 as MNHEY and CDR2 as SVGAGI. CDR3 coding DNA: TGTGCCAGCAGTTACAAGGACAGGGTTCAGCCCCAGCATTTT. It encodes CASSYKDRVQPQHF.

The chain recombines TRBV7-2 with TRBJ1-5; D might be TRBD1 (6 bases). CDR1 SGHTA and CDR2 FQGNSA come from the germline V gene. The CDR3 spans 15 residues. V dropped 4 bases and J dropped 3 bases, with 13 bases sitting between them. CDR3 region: CASSYSQGLNQPQHF. As DNA, the CDR3 is TGTGCCAGCAGCTATTCACAGGGCCTCAATCAGCCCCAGCATTTT.

The V call is TRBV2, the J call TRBJ1-1; the D is unclear. V dropped 4 bases and J dropped 0 bases, with 12 bases sitting between them. Per the germline V gene, CDR1 is SNHLY and CDR2 is FYNNEI. The CDR3 has 15 amino acids. CDR3 coding DNA: TGTGCCAGCAGTGTTGAGGGAACCATGAACACTGAAGCTTTCTTT. Amino acids: CASSVEGTMNTEAFF.

The chain carries TRBV5-1 and TRBJ2-5, with 9 bases aligning to TRBD1. V lost 2 bases to trimming and J lost 7 bases; unmatched junction nucleotides: 9. The V gene's germline CDR1 is SGHRS and CDR2 YFSETQ. The CDR3 totals 15 residues. Here the CDR3 reads CASSFGRDRVGTQYF. The CDR3 coding sequence is TGCGCCAGCAGCTTCGGCCGGGACAGGGTGGGGACCCAGTACTTC.

The chain employs TRBV7-2 and TRBJ1-4, with TRBD1 matching 8 bases. CDR1 and CDR2 (germline): SGHTA, FQGNSA. The CDR3 totals 15 residues. V lost 5 bases to trimming and J lost 4 bases; unmatched junction nucleotides: 6. The CDR3 region is CASSVRQGINEKLFF. The CDR3 DNA is TGTGCCAGCAGCGTGCGACAGGGGATTAATGAAAAACTGTTTTTT. The full variable domain, in which reference TRBV7-2 and TRBJ1-4 provide the parts outside the CDR3, is GAGVSQSPSNKVTEKGKDVELRCDPISGHTALYWYRQSLGQGLEFLIYFQGNSAPDKSGLPSDRFSAERTGGSVSTLTIQRTQQEDSAVYLCASSVRQGINEKLFFGSGTQLSVL.

The chain carries TRBV13 and TRBJ2-3, with D perhaps given as TRBD1 or TRBD2 (5 bases each). Trimming removed 5 bases at V and 2 bases at J, with 11 bases between. This CDR3 has 14 amino acids. From germline, CDR1 is PRHDT and CDR2 FYEKMQ (reference sequence). The CDR3 sequence is CASSPGTNTDTQYF. CDR3 bases: TGTGCCAGCAGCCCCGGGACCAACACAGATACGCAGTATTTT.

The rearrangement joins TRBV28 to TRBJ2-7; D gene ambiguous. The CDR3 extends over 11 amino acids. CDR1 and CDR2 from the germline V gene are MDHEN and SYDVKM. Trimming removed 4 bases from V and 4 bases from J, with 5 bases in between. The CDR3 region is CASSYQYEQYF. The CDR3 DNA reads as TGTGCCAGCAGTTATCAGTACGAGCAGTACTTC.

This clone was counted once. An end of the junction does not agree with germline; a read error may underlie this. V is TRBV10-3 and J is TRBJ2-7; D gene unclear. The length of the CDR3 is 13 residues. The germline CDR1 and CDR2 sequences are ENHRY and SYGVKD. Here the CDR3 reads CAISSGKNYEQHF. CDR3 coding DNA: TGTGCCATCAGTTCTGGGAAGAACTACGAGCAGCACTTC.

This sequence joins TRBV4-1 and TRBJ2-7; TRBD1 aligns across 8 bases. CDR3 length: 14 residues. Germline V gene data show CDR1 as MGHRA and CDR2 as YSYEKL. V gave up 1 base and J gave up 3 bases; unmatched junction bases: 2. CDR3 nucleotides: TGCGCCAGCAGCCAAGGACAGGGGCTCTACGAGCAGTACTTC. Its translation is CASSQGQGLYEQYF.

The V call is TRBV4-1, the J call TRBJ2-1; no firm D call. Germline CDR1 MGHRA, CDR2 YSYEKL. Trimming removed 5 bases from V and 0 bases from J, with 8 bases in between. The CDR3 length is 14 residues. The CDR3 is CASSGISSYNEQFF. DNA for the CDR3: TGCGCCAGCAGCGGCATAAGCTCCTACAATGAGCAGTTCTTC.

This clone was seen a single time. The chain employs TRBV6-6 and TRBJ1-5; D uncertain. The CDR3 loop spans 15 amino acids. CDR1 MNHNY and CDR2 SVGAGI come from the germline V gene (reference sequence). The V end lost 0 bases, the J end lost 2 bases, and 8 bases lay between the germline ends. The CDR3 DNA is TGTGCCAGCAGTTACTCGGGAGGTGGCAATCAGCCCCAGCATTTT. It translates to CASSYSGGGNQPQHF.

The chain couples TRBV2 to TRBJ1-6; maybe TRBD1 (5 bases). V lost 5 bases to trimming and J lost 6 bases, with 20 bases between them. Germline V gene data show CDR1 as SNHLY and CDR2 as FYNNEI. The length of the CDR3 is 17 residues. CDR3 in DNA: TGTGCCAGCAGTTTCCAGGGAGGGAGTATCCGTAATTCACCCCTCCACTTT. Translated, it gives CASSFQGGSIRNSPLHF. The entire variable domain, with the rest obtained from reference TRBV2 and TRBJ1-6, is as follows: EPEVTQTPSHQVTQMGQEVILRCVPISNHLYFYWYRQILGQKVEFLVSFYNNEISEKSEIFDDQFSVERPDGSNFTLKIRSTKLEDSAMYFCASSFQGGSIRNSPLHFGNGTRLTVT.

This clone was detected only a few times. The chain recombines TRBV19 with TRBJ2-1, with 12 nucleotides matching TRBD2. V lost 4 bases and J lost 10; bases outside the gene matches: 14. The germline gives CDR1 LNHDA, CDR2 SQIVND (reference sequence). This CDR3 has 17 residues. The CDR3 coding sequence is TGTGCCAGTAGTAGACTAGCGGGAGAGTCTACTTCGTTGGAGCAGTTCTTC. Translating gives CASSRLAGESTSLEQFF.

The chain combines TRBV6-1 with TRBJ2-5; 10 nucleotides agree with TRBD1. This CDR3 spans 13 amino acids. CDR1 and CDR2 from the germline V gene are MNHNS and SASEGT. V was clipped by 4 bases and J by 5 bases; unmatched bases: 1. The CDR3 is CASSGQGAETQYF. CDR3 nucleotide sequence: TGTGCCAGCAGTGGACAGGGGGCGGAGACCCAGTACTTC.

V usage is TRBV7-9 and J usage is TRBJ2-5; maybe TRBD1 (6 bases). From germline, CDR1 is SEHNR and CDR2 FQNEAQ (reference sequence). The CDR3 has 15 amino acids. V was clipped by 5 bases and J by 5 bases, with 18 bases between them. The CDR3 protein is CASSRGEGVGETQYF. The CDR3 DNA reads TGTGCCAGCAGCCGCGGCGAGGGGGTTGGGGAGACCCAGTACTTC.

CDR3 sequence reads: CSVAKRLEGEQYF. In DNA, the CDR3 is TGCAGCGTTGCAAAGCGACTAGAAGGCGAGCAGTACTTC. This sequence joins TRBV29-1 and TRBJ2-7; a possible D gene is TRBD2 (6 bases). The V gene's germline CDR1 is SQVTM and CDR2 ANQGSEA. The CDR3 sequence is 13 residues long. The germline V and J ends were trimmed by 4 bases and 6 bases, with 16 bases remaining between them.

V and J are TRBV6-4 and TRBJ2-6; TRBD2 matches at 8 bases. Looked up from germline, CDR1 is MRHNA and CDR2 is SNTAGT. V dropped 6 bases and J dropped 0; count of bases not matched to a gene: 4. The CDR3 has 16 residues. The CDR3 region has the DNA TGTGCCAGCAGAGAGCGGGGGTTCTCTGGGGCCAACGTCCTGACTTTC. It yields the protein CASRERGFSGANVLTF.

This clone has more than one count but fewer than ten. The genes are TRBV9 and TRBJ1-4, with TRBD1 identical over 7 bases. The CDR3 length is 15 residues. Per the germline V gene, CDR1 is SGDLS and CDR2 is YYNGEE. V lost 0 bases and J lost 8; bases outside the gene matches: 7. The CDR3 DNA reads TGTGCCAGCAGCGTAGGGGAGGGGGCGGCGGAAAAACTGTTTTTT. Its translation is CASSVGEGAAEKLFF.

The chain links TRBV6-1 to TRBJ1-5; D remains ambiguous. The CDR3 is made up of 13 amino acids. V dropped 4 bases and J dropped 6 bases, with 10 bases sitting between them. Germline V gene data show CDR1 as MNHNS and CDR2 as SASEGT. The DNA for the CDR3 is TGTGCCAGCAGTGGTGCGAGTCGTCAGCCCCAGCATTTT. Its translation is CASSGASRQPQHF.

V and J are TRBV2 and TRBJ2-3; TRBD2 is a possible D gene (6 bases). The CDR3 is made up of 15 amino acids. Germline loops: CDR1 SNHLY, CDR2 FYNNEI. V gave up 5 bases and J gave up 6 bases, with 18 bases separating them. The CDR3 region has the DNA TGTGCCAGCAGTATAAGACGGGAAGGAGGGGATACGCAGTATTTT. It specifies CASSIRREGGDTQYF.

V usage is TRBV5-1 and J usage is TRBJ2-2; D might be TRBD2 (7 bases). The CDR3 runs to 15 residues. Trimming cost V 4 bases and J 0 bases, with 10 bases left between them. Germline V gene lookup returns CDR1 SGHRS and CDR2 YFSETQ. The CDR3 bases are TGCGCCAGCAGCCCGCGGGGGCCGAACACCGGGGAGCTGTTTTTT. It translates to CASSPRGPNTGELFF.

The chain uses TRBV4-2 and TRBJ2-1; 14 bases match TRBD2. The ends lost 0 bases at V and 8 bases at J; junction bases unmatched: 3. Germline CDR1 and CDR2: LGHNA and YNFKEQ. This CDR3 has 16 residues. For the CDR3, the DNA is TGTGCCAGCAGCCAAGATGGGGGACTAGCGGGGGATGAGCAGTTCTTC. Protein product: CASSQDGGLAGDEQFF.

Only a few counts were recorded for this clone. The chain uses TRBV18 and TRBJ2-7; D ambiguous. CDR3 length: 12 amino acids. V was clipped by 2 bases and J by 3 bases, with 5 bases between them. Germline V gene lookup returns CDR1 KGHSH and CDR2 LQKENI. This CDR3 reads CASSPGRYEQYF. In DNA form, the CDR3 reads TGTGCCAGCTCACCAGGCCGCTACGAGCAGTACTTC.

The chain's CDR3 is CASSVGTSGGAGADTQYF. DNA for the CDR3: TGTGCCAGCAGCGTAGGGACTAGCGGGGGGGCCGGGGCAGATACGCAGTATTTT. The V call is TRBV9, the J call TRBJ2-3; 15 bases fit TRBD2. CDR3 length equals 18 residues. Trimming cost V 0 bases and J 4 bases; bases outside gene matches: 6. Germline V CDR1 and CDR2: SGDLS, YYNGEE.

The chain recombines TRBV7-9 with TRBJ2-3, with D unclear. Trimming took off 0 bases at V and 2 bases at J, with 12 bases between the two ends. The CDR3 sequence is 16 residues long. Germline V CDR1 and CDR2: SEHNR, FQNEAQ (reference sequence). CDR3: CASSLAKSYFTDTQYF. DNA for the CDR3: TGTGCCAGCAGCTTAGCGAAGTCTTACTTCACAGATACGCAGTATTTT.

V is TRBV6-5 and J is TRBJ2-3, with a tentative D call TRBD2 (5 bases). V lost 2 bases to trimming and J lost 6 bases, with 15 bases between them. Germline V gene sequence: CDR1 MNHEY, CDR2 SVGAGI. The length of the CDR3 is 15 residues. In DNA, the CDR3 is TGTGCCAGCAGTTACGACGGGGTCTTCCCTGATACGCAGTATTTT. Its translation: CASSYDGVFPDTQYF.

V usage is TRBV5-1 and J usage is TRBJ2-3; D is uncertain. Germline CDR1 reads SGHRS; CDR2 reads YFSETQ. The V end lost 4 bases, the J end lost 0 bases, and 3 bases lay between the germline ends. The CDR3 sequence is 12 residues long. In nucleotides, the CDR3 is TGCGCCAGCAGCCGTAGCACAGATACGCAGTATTTT. Its protein product is CASSRSTDTQYF.

The chain links TRBV27 to TRBJ2-2; unclear D gene. Trimming cost V 0 bases and J 2 bases, with 10 bases left between them. The CDR3 is 16 amino acids. Germline V gene sequence: CDR1 MNHEY, CDR2 SMNVEV (reference sequence). The CDR3 sequence: CASSLSAGINTGELFF. CDR3 DNA sequence: TGTGCCAGCAGTTTATCAGCAGGAATAAACACCGGGGAGCTGTTTTTT.

This rearrangement joins TRBV2 to TRBJ1-3; a weak D match, TRBD1 (6 bases). Germline V gives CDR1 SNHLY, CDR2 FYNNEI. This CDR3 contains 13 residues. V lost 6 bases and J lost 7, with 13 bases in between. The CDR3 DNA reads TGTGCCAGCAGACAGGGATTGGGGAACACCATATATTTT. It translates to CASRQGLGNTIYF.